The clone carrying this T cell receptor (beta chain) was recorded many times. The antigen remains undetermined. Each CDR3 protein is one row after TCRdb ran MiXCR on the RT-PCR reads. Of roughly 500,000 distinct CDR3 sequences listed, 15% to 20% are singletons. The length of the CDR3 is 13 residues. From germline, CDR1 is ENHRY and CDR2 SYGVKD. The data belong to a study of response to subunit inactivated influenza vaccine. Findings and caveats of the study: It was suggested by the authors that few new T cells are recruited by each seasonal influenza vaccination.

The sample was CD4+ T cells sorted from PBMCs, taken around 25 months after vaccination. The sequence was obtained from a man between 50 and 70 years old who received an inactivated influenza vaccine. The rearrangement links TRBV10-3 to TRBJ2-3, with D perhaps being TRBD1 or TRBD2 (5 bases each). CDR3 sequence (DNA): TGTGCGGCGTCGGGGCATGTCACAGATACGCAGTATTTT. This encodes CAASGHVTDTQYF.